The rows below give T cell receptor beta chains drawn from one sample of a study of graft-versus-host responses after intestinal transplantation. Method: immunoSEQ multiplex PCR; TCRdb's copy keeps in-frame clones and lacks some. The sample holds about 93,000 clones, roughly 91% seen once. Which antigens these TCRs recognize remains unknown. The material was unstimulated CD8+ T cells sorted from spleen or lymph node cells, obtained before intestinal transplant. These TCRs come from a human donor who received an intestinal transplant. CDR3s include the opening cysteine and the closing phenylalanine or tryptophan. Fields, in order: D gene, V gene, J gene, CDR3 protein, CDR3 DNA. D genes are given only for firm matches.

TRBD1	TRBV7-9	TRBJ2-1	CASSPPDRGVMTSYNEQFF	TGTGCCAGCAGCCCTCCCGACAGGGGAGTGATGACCTCCTACAATGAGCAGTTCTTC
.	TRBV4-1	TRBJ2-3	CASSQVGETDTQYF	TGCGCCAGCAGCCAAGTCGGGGAGACAGATACGCAGTATTTT
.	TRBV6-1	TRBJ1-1	CASSGGQYVNTEAFF	TGTGCCAGCAGCGGCGGACAGTATGTGAACACTGAAGCTTTCTTT
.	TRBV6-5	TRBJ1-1	CASGPRGLEAFF	TGTGCCAGCGGTCCAAGGGGCCTTGAAGCTTTCTTT
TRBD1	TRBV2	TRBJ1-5	CASSVGRGLNQPQHF	TGTGCCAGCAGTGTTGGCAGGGGGCTTAATCAGCCCCAGCATTTT
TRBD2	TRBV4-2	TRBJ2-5	CASSKVWPSGVQETQYF	TGTGCCAGCAGCAAGGTTTGGCCTAGCGGAGTCCAAGAGACCCAGTACTTC
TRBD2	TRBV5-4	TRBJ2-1	CASSTLAGGPRADSYNEQFF	TGTGCCAGCAGCACCTTAGCGGGAGGGCCGAGGGCGGACTCCTACAATGAGCAGTTCTTC
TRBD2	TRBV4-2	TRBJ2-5	CASSQAGGRGGQETQYF	TGTGCCAGCAGCCAAGCCGGGGGACGGGGGGGCCAAGAGACCCAGTACTTC
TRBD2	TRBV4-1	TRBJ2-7	CASSQEWTSFDEQYF	TGCGCCAGCAGCCAAGAATGGACTAGCTTCGACGAGCAGTACTTC
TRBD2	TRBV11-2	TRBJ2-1	CASSLNSGGSREDEQFF	TGTGCCAGCAGCTTAAATTCGGGGGGTTCCAGGGAGGATGAGCAGTTCTTC